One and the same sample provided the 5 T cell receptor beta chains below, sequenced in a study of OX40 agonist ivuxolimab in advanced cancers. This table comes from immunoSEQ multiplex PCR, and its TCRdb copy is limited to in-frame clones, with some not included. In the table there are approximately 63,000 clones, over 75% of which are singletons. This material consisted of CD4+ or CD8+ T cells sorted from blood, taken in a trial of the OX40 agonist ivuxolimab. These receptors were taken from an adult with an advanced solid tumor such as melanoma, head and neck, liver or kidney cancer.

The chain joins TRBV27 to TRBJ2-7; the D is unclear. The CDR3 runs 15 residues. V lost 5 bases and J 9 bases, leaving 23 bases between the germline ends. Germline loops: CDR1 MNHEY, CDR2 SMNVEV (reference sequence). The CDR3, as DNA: TGTGCCAGCAGTCCCCTATTCCCCCTCGACGGATCGCAGTACTTC. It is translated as CASSPLFPLDGSQYF.

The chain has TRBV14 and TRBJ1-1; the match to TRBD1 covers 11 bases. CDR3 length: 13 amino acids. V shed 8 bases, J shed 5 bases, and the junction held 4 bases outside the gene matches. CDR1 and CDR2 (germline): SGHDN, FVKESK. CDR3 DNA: TGTGCCAGCGGGACAGGGGGGAAAACTGAAGCTTTCTTT. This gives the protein CASGTGGKTEAFF. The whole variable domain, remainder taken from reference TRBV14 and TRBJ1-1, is EAGVTQFPSHSVIEKGQTVTLRCDPISGHDNLYWYRRVMGKEIKFLLHFVKESKQDESGMPNNRFLAERTGGTYSTLKVQPAELEDSGVYFCASGTGGKTEAFFGQGTRLTVV.

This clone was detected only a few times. The CDR3 loop is CASSRGTGSNQPQHF. The CDR3 bases are TGTGCCAGTTCACGGGGAACAGGGAGCAATCAGCCCCAGCATTTT. The chain recombines TRBV19 with TRBJ1-5; a possible D gene is TRBD1 (6 bases). Between the trimmed V and J ends, which lost 8 bases and 1 base, there was a span of 15 bases. In germline, CDR1 is LNHDA, CDR2 SQIVND (reference sequence). The CDR3 is 15 amino acids.

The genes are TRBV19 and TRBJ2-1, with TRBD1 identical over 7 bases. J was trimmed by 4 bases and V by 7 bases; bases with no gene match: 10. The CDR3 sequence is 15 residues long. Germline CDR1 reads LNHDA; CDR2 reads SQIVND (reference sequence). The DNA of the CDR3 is TGTGCCAGTACCTCTCCGGGACAGCAATACAATGAGCAGTTCTTC. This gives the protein CASTSPGQQYNEQFF.

CDR3 nucleotides: TGCAGCGTTGAAGACACCGTATACTACGAGCAGTACTTC. This codes for CSVEDTVYYEQYF. The chain combines TRBV29-1 with TRBJ2-7, with D uncertain. The germline V gene has CDR1 SQVTM and CDR2 ANQGSEA. The CDR3 loop spans 13 amino acids. V lost 0 bases and J 3 bases, leaving 9 bases between the germline ends.